A selection of T cell receptor beta chains follows, all from one sample in a study of blood T cells in healthy people across ages. TCRdb reanalysed the 5' RACE reads using MiXCR and keeps one entry per CDR3 protein. Of some 1,800,000 distinct CDR3 sequences listed, 30% to 40% are singletons. Sequencing input: blood. The source of these receptors is a human donor in good health. Both conserved end residues are part of each CDR3. Fields, in order: clone size, D gene, J gene, V gene, CDR3 DNA, CDR3 protein. D genes are given only for firm matches. The size entry is marked missing in some rows and otherwise reads once, few, many or a size class.

abundance: few
d_gene: TRBD2
j_gene: TRBJ2-3
v_gene: TRBV11-1
CDR3nt: TGTGCCAGCACCCAAGCGGGGATTAGCACAGATACGCAGTATTTT
CDR3aa: CASTQAGISTDTQYF

abundance: .
d_gene: .
j_gene: TRBJ1-3
v_gene: TRBV4-2
CDR3nt: TGTGCCAGCAGCCCTTATGGACGGGAAAATGGAAACACCATATATTTT
CDR3aa: CASSPYGRENGNTIYF

abundance: few
d_gene: .
j_gene: TRBJ1-2
v_gene: TRBV12-3/TRBV12-4
CDR3nt: TGTGCCAGCAGTTTAACCAGATTGAATGGCTACACCTTC
CDR3aa: CASSLTRLNGYTF

abundance: few
d_gene: TRBD2
j_gene: TRBJ2-6
v_gene: TRBV19
CDR3nt: TGTGCCAGTAGTAGAACCGGGAGGACTGGGGCCAACGTCCTGACTTTC
CDR3aa: CASSRTGRTGANVLTF

abundance: .
d_gene: TRBD2
j_gene: TRBJ2-1
v_gene: TRBV6-4
CDR3nt: TGTGCCAGCAGTAGCGGGGGGACCACCAATGAGCAGTTCTTC
CDR3aa: CASSSGGTTNEQFF

abundance: .
d_gene: TRBD1
j_gene: TRBJ1-1
v_gene: TRBV29-1
CDR3nt: TGCAGCGTAGTGACAGGGGGGAACACTGAAGCTTTCTTT
CDR3aa: CSVVTGGNTEAFF

abundance: .
d_gene: .
j_gene: TRBJ2-7
v_gene: TRBV29-1
CDR3nt: TGCAGCGTTCGACAGCCCGAGTACGAGCAGTACTTC
CDR3aa: CSVRQPEYEQYF

abundance: .
d_gene: .
j_gene: TRBJ2-4
v_gene: TRBV29-1
CDR3nt: TGCAGCGTAAGGAGCCTCTCCTACGGGCAGTACTTC
CDR3aa: CSVRSLSYGQYF

abundance: .
d_gene: TRBD1
j_gene: TRBJ1-2
v_gene: TRBV10-3
CDR3nt: TGTGCCATCAGTGGGGACAGGGAGGACTATGGCTACACCTTC
CDR3aa: CAISGDREDYGYTF

abundance: .
d_gene: .
j_gene: TRBJ1-5
v_gene: TRBV27
CDR3nt: TGTGCCAGCAGGTTAACTCCGGGATTTAAGCCCCAGCATTTT
CDR3aa: CASRLTPGFKPQHF

abundance: many
d_gene: .
j_gene: TRBJ2-5
v_gene: TRBV5-1
CDR3nt: TGTGCCAGCAGTTTCGGACAGTTACAAGAGACCCAGTACTTC
CDR3aa: CASSFGQLQETQYF

abundance: .
d_gene: .
j_gene: TRBJ1-2
v_gene: TRBV20-1
CDR3nt: TGCAGTGCTTCAAAGTTGGGGGCCCTATACTATGGCTACACCTTC
CDR3aa: CSASKLGALYYGYTF

abundance: few
d_gene: .
j_gene: TRBJ2-3
v_gene: TRBV7-8
CDR3nt: TGTGCCAGCAGCTTCGGGGCGGTAGATACGCAGTATTTT
CDR3aa: CASSFGAVDTQYF

abundance: .
d_gene: TRBD1
j_gene: TRBJ1-2
v_gene: TRBV4-2
CDR3nt: TGTGCCAGCAGCCGGGGAGAGGCTGGTCCCGCAGGGGGGAAATATGGCTACACCTTC
CDR3aa: CASSRGEAGPAGGKYGYTF

abundance: .
d_gene: TRBD2
j_gene: TRBJ2-1
v_gene: TRBV4-2
CDR3nt: TGTGCCAGCAGCCATCCCGGGACTAGACTCTACAATGAGCAGTTCTTC
CDR3aa: CASSHPGTRLYNEQFF

abundance: .
d_gene: .
j_gene: TRBJ1-1
v_gene: TRBV20-1
CDR3nt: TGCAGTGCTTACCCGGTGGAGGCTGATTTTGAAGCTTTCTTT
CDR3aa: CSAYPVEADFEAFF

abundance: .
d_gene: .
j_gene: TRBJ1-2
v_gene: TRBV12-3/TRBV12-4
CDR3nt: TGTGCCAGCAGTTTTCTGTGGGCAGCTCGACCAAACTATGGCTACACCTTC
CDR3aa: CASSFLWAARPNYGYTF

abundance: few
d_gene: .
j_gene: TRBJ2-6
v_gene: TRBV7-3
CDR3nt: TGTGCCAGCAGCGAAACATTGGGTGGGGCCAACGTCCTGACTTTC
CDR3aa: CASSETLGGANVLTF

abundance: .
d_gene: .
j_gene: TRBJ1-2
v_gene: TRBV18
CDR3nt: TGTGCCAGCTCACCTCAACCCCGACAGACGTATGGCTACACCTTC
CDR3aa: CASSPQPRQTYGYTF

abundance: few
d_gene: .
j_gene: TRBJ1-6
v_gene: TRBV20-1
CDR3nt: TGCAGTGCTAGACTCCCGGGTCAGTCCCCCTTTGGGCCCCTCCACTTT
CDR3aa: CSARLPGQSPFGPLHF

abundance: many
d_gene: TRBD1
j_gene: TRBJ2-6
v_gene: TRBV20-1
CDR3nt: TGCAGTGCTCCGACAGGGCCTTCTGGGGCCAACGTCCTGACTTTC
CDR3aa: CSAPTGPSGANVLTF

abundance: .
d_gene: .
j_gene: TRBJ1-4
v_gene: TRBV7-2
CDR3nt: TGTGCCAGCAGCTTCCAGGGCGGGAATGAAAAACTGTTTTTT
CDR3aa: CASSFQGGNEKLFF

abundance: .
d_gene: .
j_gene: TRBJ1-1
v_gene: TRBV11-3
CDR3nt: TGTGCCAGCAGCTTAGATTTAACAGCCACTGAAGCTTTCTTT
CDR3aa: CASSLDLTATEAFF

abundance: .
d_gene: TRBD1
j_gene: TRBJ2-7
v_gene: TRBV10-3
CDR3nt: TGTGCCATCAGCGGGACAGGGGAACGCCACGAGCAGTACTTC
CDR3aa: CAISGTGERHEQYF

abundance: .
d_gene: .
j_gene: TRBJ1-2
v_gene: TRBV25-1
CDR3nt: TGTGCCAGCAGTGACCCCCCCAGGGATGGCTACACCTTC
CDR3aa: CASSDPPRDGYTF

abundance: .
d_gene: .
j_gene: TRBJ2-7
v_gene: TRBV28
CDR3nt: TGTGCCAGCAGTACCCCTGGACACGGTGCCTACGAGCAGTACTTC
CDR3aa: CASSTPGHGAYEQYF

abundance: .
d_gene: .
j_gene: TRBJ2-7
v_gene: TRBV14
CDR3nt: TGTGCCAGCAGCCAAGCTCAGGGGAGGGCCTACGAGCAGTACTTC
CDR3aa: CASSQAQGRAYEQYF

abundance: .
d_gene: .
j_gene: TRBJ1-6
v_gene: TRBV12-3/TRBV12-4
CDR3nt: TGTGCCAGCAGTTTTTTGGCGGCACCCCTCCACTTT
CDR3aa: CASSFLAAPLHF

abundance: .
d_gene: TRBD2
j_gene: TRBJ2-2
v_gene: TRBV7-3
CDR3nt: TGTGCCAGCAGCCAGCGGGGGGGCGACACCGGGGAGCTGTTTTTT
CDR3aa: CASSQRGGDTGELFF

abundance: few
d_gene: .
j_gene: TRBJ2-3
v_gene: TRBV5-1
CDR3nt: TGCGCCAGCAGCTTGGAAGGGACTGGCACAGATACGCAGTATTTT
CDR3aa: CASSLEGTGTDTQYF

abundance: .
d_gene: TRBD1
j_gene: TRBJ1-1
v_gene: TRBV29-1
CDR3nt: TGCAGCGTTGAAGGGGACAGAGACACTGAAGCTTTCTTT
CDR3aa: CSVEGDRDTEAFF

abundance: many
d_gene: .
j_gene: TRBJ1-2
v_gene: TRBV4-3
CDR3nt: TGCGCCAGCAGCCAAGACGGAAACTATGGCTACACCTTC
CDR3aa: CASSQDGNYGYTF

abundance: .
d_gene: .
j_gene: TRBJ1-3
v_gene: TRBV7-2
CDR3nt: TGTGCCAGCAGCTGGGGACGGAGCTCTGGAAACACCATATATTTT
CDR3aa: CASSWGRSSGNTIYF

abundance: .
d_gene: .
j_gene: TRBJ1-2
v_gene: TRBV29-1
CDR3nt: TGCAGCGGGGCCGAGAACTATGGCTACACCTTC
CDR3aa: CSGAENYGYTF

abundance: .
d_gene: TRBD1
j_gene: TRBJ2-7
v_gene: TRBV6-5
CDR3nt: TGTGCCAGCAGTTACTCGTCTGGACAGGTGACCTACGAGCAGTACTTC
CDR3aa: CASSYSSGQVTYEQYF

abundance: .
d_gene: .
j_gene: TRBJ2-3
v_gene: TRBV2
CDR3nt: TGTGCCAGCAAGTGGGGGTCTAGCACAGATACGCAGTATTTT
CDR3aa: CASKWGSSTDTQYF

abundance: .
d_gene: TRBD2
j_gene: TRBJ2-5
v_gene: TRBV7-9
CDR3nt: TGTGCCAGCAGCTTACCTAGCGGGTACCAAGAGACCCAGTACTTC
CDR3aa: CASSLPSGYQETQYF

abundance: .
d_gene: .
j_gene: TRBJ2-7
v_gene: TRBV20-1
CDR3nt: TGCAGTGCTAGAGTGGGCGAATGGGGGTATGGGGAGCAGTACTTC
CDR3aa: CSARVGEWGYGEQYF

abundance: few
d_gene: .
j_gene: TRBJ1-1
v_gene: TRBV7-2
CDR3nt: TGTGCCAGCAGCCCTAAGGGGGGCCTCGGAGCTTTCTTT
CDR3aa: CASSPKGGLGAFF

abundance: .
d_gene: TRBD2
j_gene: TRBJ2-1
v_gene: TRBV4-1
CDR3nt: TGCGCCAGCAGCCCCACGGGGGGGATAATCAATGAGCAGTTCTTC
CDR3aa: CASSPTGGIINEQFF

abundance: .
d_gene: .
j_gene: TRBJ2-7
v_gene: TRBV7-9
CDR3nt: TGTGCCAGCACCTCAGAGGGGCGGAAAACCTACGAGCAGTACTTC
CDR3aa: CASTSEGRKTYEQYF

abundance: .
d_gene: .
j_gene: TRBJ2-3
v_gene: TRBV9
CDR3nt: TGTGCCAGCAGCCACGACTTAACAGATACGCAGTATTTT
CDR3aa: CASSHDLTDTQYF

abundance: few
d_gene: .
j_gene: TRBJ1-1
v_gene: TRBV29-1
CDR3nt: TGCAGCGTTGGGGATGGGGCAGGGCGCACTGAAGCTTTCTTT
CDR3aa: CSVGDGAGRTEAFF

abundance: few
d_gene: .
j_gene: TRBJ1-1
v_gene: TRBV5-1
CDR3nt: TGCGCCAGCAGCCTTGGGGAGGGACCCACTGAAGCTTTCTTT
CDR3aa: CASSLGEGPTEAFF

abundance: few
d_gene: .
j_gene: TRBJ1-1
v_gene: TRBV6-1
CDR3nt: TGTGCCAGCAGGGTGGACTGGGGAGGAACTGAAGCTTTCTTT
CDR3aa: CASRVDWGGTEAFF

abundance: many
d_gene: .
j_gene: TRBJ2-5
v_gene: TRBV4-3
CDR3nt: TGTGCCAGCAGCCAAGGAGGACGAGAGACCCAGTACTTC
CDR3aa: CASSQGGRETQYF

abundance: .
d_gene: TRBD1
j_gene: TRBJ2-7
v_gene: TRBV7-3
CDR3nt: TGTGCCAGCAGCTTAAGCCAGGGGGTCGCCTACAATGAGCAGTACTTC
CDR3aa: CASSLSQGVAYNEQYF

abundance: .
d_gene: TRBD2
j_gene: TRBJ2-3
v_gene: TRBV20-1
CDR3nt: TGCAGTGCTAGCGGGGCGCGGGGGGCTAGCACAGATACGCAGTATTTT
CDR3aa: CSASGARGASTDTQYF

abundance: few
d_gene: TRBD1
j_gene: TRBJ2-7
v_gene: TRBV10-3
CDR3nt: TGTGCCATCAGAAACCGGGACAGGGGGGACGAGCAGTACTTC
CDR3aa: CAIRNRDRGDEQYF

abundance: few
d_gene: .
j_gene: TRBJ2-3
v_gene: TRBV6-5
CDR3nt: TGTGCCAGCCGTAAACTCTGGACAGATACGCAGTATTTT
CDR3aa: CASRKLWTDTQYF

abundance: .
d_gene: .
j_gene: TRBJ2-7
v_gene: TRBV6-5
CDR3nt: TGTGCCAGCAGTAAATCCGGCCGGGACGGGTCCTACGAGCAGTACTTC
CDR3aa: CASSKSGRDGSYEQYF

abundance: .
d_gene: TRBD1
j_gene: TRBJ1-6
v_gene: TRBV7-2
CDR3nt: TGTGCCAGCAGCTTAGTTAGACAGGGTGATTCACCCCTCCACTTT
CDR3aa: CASSLVRQGDSPLHF

abundance: .
d_gene: TRBD1
j_gene: TRBJ1-5
v_gene: TRBV18
CDR3nt: TGTGCCAGCTCACCACGGGCCAGGGGGAGCAATCAGCCCCAGCATTTT
CDR3aa: CASSPRARGSNQPQHF

abundance: .
d_gene: .
j_gene: TRBJ1-4
v_gene: TRBV6-6
CDR3nt: TGTGCCAGCAGTTACTCAAGGACGGAAATCAATGAAAAACTGTTTTTT
CDR3aa: CASSYSRTEINEKLFF

abundance: many
d_gene: TRBD1
j_gene: TRBJ2-7
v_gene: TRBV12-3/TRBV12-4
CDR3nt: TGTGCCAGCAGTCCCCGTGACAGGGAAGGCGAGCAGTACTTC
CDR3aa: CASSPRDREGEQYF

abundance: .
d_gene: .
j_gene: TRBJ1-2
v_gene: TRBV20-1
CDR3nt: TGCAGTGCTAGAGATAGGGGACGGTCGGGAATAGGCTACACCTTC
CDR3aa: CSARDRGRSGIGYTF

abundance: .
d_gene: TRBD2
j_gene: TRBJ2-7
v_gene: TRBV7-2
CDR3nt: TGTGCCAGCAACCTCTTAGGACTAGCGGACTACGAGCAGTACTTC
CDR3aa: CASNLLGLADYEQYF

abundance: few
d_gene: TRBD1
j_gene: TRBJ1-2
v_gene: TRBV20-1
CDR3nt: TGCAGTGCTAGGGACAGGGGGCACTCTGGCTACACCTTC
CDR3aa: CSARDRGHSGYTF